These 20 T cell receptor beta chains originate from one sample sequenced in a study of blood T cell repertoires in COVID-19. Data came from immunoSEQ multiplex PCR; TCRdb stores just in-frame clones and leaves some out. The table shows roughly 150,000 clones, with under 80% occurring only once. The sequenced sample was peripheral blood. The origin of the receptors is a man between 65 and 85 years old with acute or convalescent COVID-19.

V gene TRBV19 combines with J gene TRBJ1-2; D perhaps matches TRBD1 (6 bases). Per the germline V gene, CDR1 is LNHDA and CDR2 is SQIVND (reference sequence). The length of the CDR3 is 13 residues. V lost 4 bases to trimming and J lost 4 bases, with 10 bases between them. CDR3 DNA sequence: TGTGCCAGTAGTACACAGGGCGGCTATGGCTACACCTTC. Translated: CASSTQGGYGYTF.

The chain combines TRBV9 with TRBJ2-7, with 7 bases lining up with TRBD1. J gave up 5 bases and V 1 base, and 3 bases lay outside the gene matches. The CDR3 has 13 amino acids. Germline CDR1 reads SGDLS; CDR2 reads YYNGEE. The DNA of the CDR3 is TGTGCCAGCAGCGTAAGACAGGGTAACGAGCAGTACTTC. It encodes CASSVRQGNEQYF.

The chain joins TRBV5-4 to TRBJ2-1; 8 bases are a match to TRBD2. Germline V gives CDR1 SGHNT, CDR2 YYREEE (reference sequence). Trimming cost V 4 bases and J 0 bases; bases outside gene matches: 9. The CDR3 length is 17 residues. CDR3 DNA: TGTGCCAGCAGCCGAGGGCCTAGCGGGCTCTCCTACAATGAGCAGTTCTTC. Its translation is CASSRGPSGLSYNEQFF.

The chain combines TRBV15 with TRBJ1-2; D not certain. CDR1 LNHNV and CDR2 YYDKDF come from the germline V gene (reference sequence). V lost 0 bases and J lost 8, with 25 bases in between. The CDR3 runs 18 residues. This CDR3 reads CATSRDRRSLSRTKGYTF. The CDR3 DNA reads TGTGCCACCAGCAGAGATCGGCGGAGCCTAAGTCGTACTAAGGGCTACACCTTC.

V gene TRBV5-1 combines with J gene TRBJ1-1, with 7 bases lining up with TRBD1. The V gene's germline CDR1 is SGHRS and CDR2 YFSETQ. V gave up 1 base and J gave up 4 bases; unmatched junction bases: 4. The CDR3 is 14 residues long. Here the CDR3 reads CASSLQGVGTEAFF. CDR3 nucleotides: TGCGCCAGCAGCTTGCAGGGGGTAGGCACTGAAGCTTTCTTT.

In regard to this clone: Other nucleotide sequences from this sample produce the same CDR3. The chain joins TRBV12-3 or TRBV12-4 to TRBJ2-3; 9 positions agree with TRBD1. The CDR3 has 13 amino acids. V shed 6 bases and J 3 bases; nucleotides not matched to a gene: 1. In DNA, the CDR3 is TGTGCCAGCAGCGGACAGGGGACAGATACGCAGTATTTT. It specifies CASSGQGTDTQYF.

J is TRBJ2-7 and V is TRBV7-2; TRBD2 might be the D (5 bases). Trimming removed 2 bases from V and 0 bases from J, with 20 bases in between. This CDR3 is built from 18 residues. Germline values: CDR1 SGHTA, CDR2 FQGNSA. As DNA, the CDR3 is TGTGCCAGCAGCTTATACCCCCGCTATGACGGGGACTCCTACGAGCAGTACTTC. It specifies CASSLYPRYDGDSYEQYF.

V gene TRBV30 combines with J gene TRBJ2-5, with 7 bases matching TRBD1. V was pared by 3 bases and J by 5 bases, with 6 bases of the junction left unmatched. CDR1 is GTSNPN, CDR2 SVGIG, per germline (reference sequence). The CDR3 spans 13 residues. Here the CDR3 DNA reads TGTGCCTGGAGGAAAGGGGGCAGGGAGACCCAGTACTTC. The encoded protein is CAWRKGGRETQYF.

V usage is TRBV15 and J usage is TRBJ1-4; D not resolved. The V end lost 0 bases, the J end lost 4 bases, and 12 bases lay between the germline ends. The CDR3 length is 16 residues. Looked up from germline, CDR1 is LNHNV and CDR2 is YYDKDF (reference sequence). The CDR3 loop is CATSRDSGSGNEKLFF. CDR3 coding DNA: TGTGCCACCAGCAGAGATAGTGGCAGCGGTAATGAAAAACTGTTTTTT. The full variable domain, with the rest looked up from reference TRBV15 and TRBJ1-4, is DAMVIQNPRYQVTQFGKPVTLSCSQTLNHNVMYWYQQKSSQAPKLLFHYYDKDFNNEADTPDNFQSRRPNTSFCFLDIRSPGLGDTAMYLCATSRDSGSGNEKLFFGSGTQLSVL.

V is TRBV30 and J is TRBJ1-1; D unresolved. Germline CDR1 GTSNPN, CDR2 SVGIG (reference sequence). Between the trimmed V and J ends, which lost 8 bases and 1 base, there was a span of 26 bases. The CDR3 contains 17 residues. CDR3 DNA: TGTGCCCTGGACCGGATTAGGGAGGGCAGGCCGAACACTGAAGCTTTCTTT. Translating gives CALDRIREGRPNTEAFF.

The V and J genes are TRBV7-2 and TRBJ2-1; no clear D gene. This CDR3 comprises 13 residues. V lost 2 bases to trimming and J lost 6 bases, with 8 bases between them. The germline V gene has CDR1 SGHTA and CDR2 FQGNSA. CDR3: CASSLIEANEQFF. The CDR3 DNA is TGTGCCAGCAGCTTAATAGAAGCCAATGAGCAGTTCTTC.

The rearrangement joins TRBV5-1 to TRBJ2-1; D is undetermined. The CDR3 length is 12 residues. From germline, CDR1 is SGHRS and CDR2 YFSETQ. The V end was cut by 4 bases, the J end by 4 bases, with 6 bases between. In DNA, the CDR3 is TGCGCCAGCAGCCTGTATTACAATGAGCAGTTCTTC. This translates into CASSLYYNEQFF.

The chain uses TRBV9 and TRBJ2-2; D not resolved. Between the trimmed V and J ends, which lost 0 bases and 4 bases, there was a span of 10 bases. There are 15 residues in the CDR3. Looked up from germline, CDR1 is SGDLS and CDR2 is YYNGEE. The CDR3 loop is CASSVAGGPTGELFF. The CDR3 DNA reads TGTGCCAGCAGCGTAGCTGGTGGGCCCACCGGGGAGCTGTTTTTT.

V gene TRBV30 combines with J gene TRBJ2-5, with D tentatively TRBD2 (6 bases). There are 14 residues in the CDR3. CDR1 and CDR2 (germline): GTSNPN, SVGIG (reference sequence). Trimming removed 3 bases at V and 5 bases at J, with 16 bases between. CDR3 sequence: CAWSPGLLGETQYF. The CDR3, as DNA: TGTGCCTGGAGCCCGGGACTCCTGGGGGAGACCCAGTACTTC. Drawing the rest from reference TRBV30 and TRBJ2-5, the complete variable domain is SQTIHQWPATLVQPVGSPLSLECTVEGTSNPNLYWYRQAAGRGLQLLFYSVGIGQISSEVPQNLSASRPQDRQFILSSKKLLLSDSGFYLCAWSPGLLGETQYFGPGTRLLVL.

The rearrangement links TRBV19 to TRBJ2-1; unclear D gene. The CDR3 sequence is 13 residues long. V lost 3 bases and J lost 8, with 11 bases in between. The germline CDR1 and CDR2 sequences are LNHDA and SQIVND (reference sequence). CDR3 residues: CASSMARRDEQFF. The CDR3 coding sequence is TGTGCCAGTAGTATGGCGAGACGGGATGAGCAGTTCTTC.

The rearrangement joins TRBV2 to TRBJ2-5; D gene ambiguous. Trimming left V 6 bases short and J 3 bases short, with 8 bases between. From germline, CDR1 is SNHLY and CDR2 FYNNEI. The CDR3 loop spans 12 amino acids. The CDR3 DNA reads as TGTGCCAGCAGGTTTGCGGAAGAGACCCAGTACTTC. Translated, it gives CASRFAEETQYF.

Only a few counts were recorded for this clone. CDR3 sequence (DNA): TGTGCCAGCAGCAAAGGTCGCCGGGGCTCCTATAATTCACCCCTCCACTTT. As protein: CASSKGRRGSYNSPLHF. The chain combines TRBV21-1 with TRBJ1-6. TRBV21-1 is tagged as a pseudogene. The length of the CDR3 is 17 residues.

J is TRBJ2-2 and V is TRBV28; TRBD1 matches 7 bases. Unmatched junction bases numbered 13, after V lost 6 bases and J lost 0 bases. Germline loops: CDR1 MDHEN, CDR2 SYDVKM. This CDR3 comprises 18 residues. The CDR3 DNA is TGTGCCAGCAGGTCCGAGTCCGTAGGGGGCGCGAACACCGGGGAGCTGTTTTTT. Amino acid sequence: CASRSESVGGANTGELFF. Complete variable domain (other parts from reference TRBV28 and TRBJ2-2): DVKVTQSSRYLVKRTGEKVFLECVQDMDHENMFWYRQDPGLGLRLIYFSYDVKMKEKGDIPEGYSVSREKKERFSLILESASTNQTSMYLCASRSESVGGANTGELFFGEGSRLTVL.

The rearrangement joins TRBV5-1 to TRBJ2-3, with TRBD2 identical over 9 bases. Germline V gene sequence: CDR1 SGHRS, CDR2 YFSETQ. The V and J ends lost 7 bases and 2 bases, in that order; junction bases with no gene match: 5. The CDR3 totals 14 residues. The CDR3 nucleotides read TGCGCCAGCCAGAGCGGGAGGTACACAGATACGCAGTATTTT. It is translated as CASQSGRYTDTQYF.

This rearrangement joins TRBV12-5 to TRBJ1-1; D gene unclear. The CDR3 totals 13 residues. The germline CDR1 and CDR2 sequences are LGHNT and FRNRAP. V was pared by 1 base and J by 0 bases, with 3 bases between. CDR3 sequence: CASGLDMNTEAFF. The CDR3 DNA reads as TGTGCTAGTGGTTTGGACATGAACACTGAAGCTTTCTTT.